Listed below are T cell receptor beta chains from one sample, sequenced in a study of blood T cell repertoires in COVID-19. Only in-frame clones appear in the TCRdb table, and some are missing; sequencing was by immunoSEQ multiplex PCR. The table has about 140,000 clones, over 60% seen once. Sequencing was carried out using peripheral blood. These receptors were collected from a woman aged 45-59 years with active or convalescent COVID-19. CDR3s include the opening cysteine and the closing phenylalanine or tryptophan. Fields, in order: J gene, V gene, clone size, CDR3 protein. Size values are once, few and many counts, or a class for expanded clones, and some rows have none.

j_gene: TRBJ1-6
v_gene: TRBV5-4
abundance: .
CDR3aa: CASSSGFFNSPLHF

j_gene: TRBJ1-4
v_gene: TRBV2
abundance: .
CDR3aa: CASSEAGQGASEKLFF

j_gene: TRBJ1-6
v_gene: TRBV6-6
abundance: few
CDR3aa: CASSRPGTDYNSPLHF

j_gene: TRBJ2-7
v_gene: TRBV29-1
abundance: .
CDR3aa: CSVERQGSHEQYF

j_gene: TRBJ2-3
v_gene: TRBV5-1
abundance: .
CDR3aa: CASSLAGFSGATDTQYF

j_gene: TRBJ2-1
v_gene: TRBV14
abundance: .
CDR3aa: CASSRLDSWGNYNEQFF

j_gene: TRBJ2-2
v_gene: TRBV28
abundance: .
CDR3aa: CASSVLQGSGELFF

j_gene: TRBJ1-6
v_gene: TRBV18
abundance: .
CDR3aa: CASSLEGAPNSPLHF

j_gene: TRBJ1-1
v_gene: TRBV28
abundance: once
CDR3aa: CASSLGTATEAFF

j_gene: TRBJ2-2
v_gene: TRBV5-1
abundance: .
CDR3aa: CASRPAGAGELFF

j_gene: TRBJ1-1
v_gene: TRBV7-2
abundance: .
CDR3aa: CASSLAAGKVGTEAFF

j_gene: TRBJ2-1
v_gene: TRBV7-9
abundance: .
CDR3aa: CASSLRDTPEQFF

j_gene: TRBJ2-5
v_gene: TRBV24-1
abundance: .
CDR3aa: CATSGQGRETQYF

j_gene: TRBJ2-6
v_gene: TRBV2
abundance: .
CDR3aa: CASSSIIGANVLTF

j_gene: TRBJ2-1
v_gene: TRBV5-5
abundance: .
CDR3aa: CASKKGLAEGNEQFF

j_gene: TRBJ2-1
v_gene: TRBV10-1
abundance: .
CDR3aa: CASKGTGNNEQFF

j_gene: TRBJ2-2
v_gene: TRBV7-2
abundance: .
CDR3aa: CASSLGGPGNTGELFF

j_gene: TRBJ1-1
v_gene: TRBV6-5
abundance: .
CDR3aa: CASTRNGTPFF

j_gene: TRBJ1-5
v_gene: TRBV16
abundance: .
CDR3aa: CASSQSTGARQPQHF

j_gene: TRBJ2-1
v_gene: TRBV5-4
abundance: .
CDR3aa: CASSPSAATSQSYEQFF

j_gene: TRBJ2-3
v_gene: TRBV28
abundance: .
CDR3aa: CASSSPGRASTDTQYF

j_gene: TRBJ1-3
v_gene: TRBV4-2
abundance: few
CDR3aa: CASSQDRAGAGNTIYF

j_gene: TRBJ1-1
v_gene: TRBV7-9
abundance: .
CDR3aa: CASSQTQGRNTEAFF

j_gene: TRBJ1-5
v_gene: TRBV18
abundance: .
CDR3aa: CASDLTGSNQPQHF

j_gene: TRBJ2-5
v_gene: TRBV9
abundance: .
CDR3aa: CASSVRGEKTQYF

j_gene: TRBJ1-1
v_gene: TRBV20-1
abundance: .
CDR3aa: CSARSTTEAFF

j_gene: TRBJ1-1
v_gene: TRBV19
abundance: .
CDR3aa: CASSISVTGGPTEAFF

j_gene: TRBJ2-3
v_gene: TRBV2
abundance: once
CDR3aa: CATNRALPDTQYF

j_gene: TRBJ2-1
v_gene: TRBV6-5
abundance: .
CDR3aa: CASSSPGLAVNNEQFF

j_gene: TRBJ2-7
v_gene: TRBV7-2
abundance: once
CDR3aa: CASSQGAYEQYF

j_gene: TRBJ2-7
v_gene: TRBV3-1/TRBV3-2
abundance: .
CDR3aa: CASSLGQGFYYEQYF

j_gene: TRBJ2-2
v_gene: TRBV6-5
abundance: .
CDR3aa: CASSPGINTGELFF

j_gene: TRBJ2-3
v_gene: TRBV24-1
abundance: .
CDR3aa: CATSNPGSSTDTQYF

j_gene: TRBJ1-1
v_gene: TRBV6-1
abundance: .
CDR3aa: CASSEAPRQGSEAFF

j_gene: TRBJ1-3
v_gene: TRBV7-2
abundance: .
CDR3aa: CASSLYGGERAGNTIYF

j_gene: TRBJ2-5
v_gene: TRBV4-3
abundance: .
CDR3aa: CASSQDRQETQYF

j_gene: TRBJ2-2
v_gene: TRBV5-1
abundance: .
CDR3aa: CASSLLGTSGEYTGELFF

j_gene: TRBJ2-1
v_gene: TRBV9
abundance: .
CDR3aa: CASSPRTGVSEQFF

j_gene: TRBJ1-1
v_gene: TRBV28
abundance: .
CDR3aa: CASSLVRGRKIEAFF

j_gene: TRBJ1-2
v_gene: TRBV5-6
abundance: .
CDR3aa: CASSPTGTGGRGYTF

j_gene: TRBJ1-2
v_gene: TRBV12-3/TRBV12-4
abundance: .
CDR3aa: CASRGRGYGYTF

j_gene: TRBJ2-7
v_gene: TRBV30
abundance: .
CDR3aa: CAWNHDRGPYEQYF

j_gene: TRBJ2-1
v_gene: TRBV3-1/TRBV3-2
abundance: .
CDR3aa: CASSQDSSGGEYNEQFF

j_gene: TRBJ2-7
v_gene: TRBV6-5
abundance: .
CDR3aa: CASSYSKGSHGQYF

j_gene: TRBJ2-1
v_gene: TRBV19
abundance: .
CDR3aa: CASSNPSGAGDEQFF

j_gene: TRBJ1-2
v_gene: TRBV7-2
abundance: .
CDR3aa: CASSQGQGRGYTF

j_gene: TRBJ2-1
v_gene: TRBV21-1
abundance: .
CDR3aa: CASSRNPARSHYNEQFF

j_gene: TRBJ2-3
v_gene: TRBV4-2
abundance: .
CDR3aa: CASSQPGQPHTDTQYF

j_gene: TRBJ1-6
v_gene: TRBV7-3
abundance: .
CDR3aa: CASSQAPGQGSPLHF

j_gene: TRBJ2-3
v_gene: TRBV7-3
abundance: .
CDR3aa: CASSLITGGAGDTQYF

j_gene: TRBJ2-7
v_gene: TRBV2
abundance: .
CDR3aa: CASARTGTSGYEQYF

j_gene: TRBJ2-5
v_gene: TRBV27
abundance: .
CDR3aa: CASSFSRVQETQYF

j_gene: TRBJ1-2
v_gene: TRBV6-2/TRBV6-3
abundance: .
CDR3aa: CASSLLPGTGDHGYTF

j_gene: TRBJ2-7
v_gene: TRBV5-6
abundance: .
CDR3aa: CASSLGDSHEQYF

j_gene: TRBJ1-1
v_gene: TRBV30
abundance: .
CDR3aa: CAWSGYSEAFF

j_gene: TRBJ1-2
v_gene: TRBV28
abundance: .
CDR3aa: CASSFRQGNRGYTF

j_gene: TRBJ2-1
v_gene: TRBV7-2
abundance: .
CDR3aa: CASSAYRNEQFF

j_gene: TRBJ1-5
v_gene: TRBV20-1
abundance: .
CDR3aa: CSASTGRAQPQHF

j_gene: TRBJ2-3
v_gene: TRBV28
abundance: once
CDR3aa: CASSLLRSSTDTQYF